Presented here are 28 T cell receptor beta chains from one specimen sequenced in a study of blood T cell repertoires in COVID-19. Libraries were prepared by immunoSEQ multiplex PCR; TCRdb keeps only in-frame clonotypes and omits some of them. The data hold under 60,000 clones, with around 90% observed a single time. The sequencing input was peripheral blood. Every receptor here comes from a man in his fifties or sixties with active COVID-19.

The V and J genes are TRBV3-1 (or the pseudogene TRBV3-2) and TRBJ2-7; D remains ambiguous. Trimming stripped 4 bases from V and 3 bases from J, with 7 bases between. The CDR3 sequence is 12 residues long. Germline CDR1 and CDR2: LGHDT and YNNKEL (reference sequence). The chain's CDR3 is CASSPSGYEQYF. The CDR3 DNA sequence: TGTGCCAGCAGCCCCTCCGGCTACGAGCAGTACTTC.

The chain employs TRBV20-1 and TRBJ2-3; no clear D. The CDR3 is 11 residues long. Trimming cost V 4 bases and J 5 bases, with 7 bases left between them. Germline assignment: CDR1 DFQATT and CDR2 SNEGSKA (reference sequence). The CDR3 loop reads CSAISLDTQYF. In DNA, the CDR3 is TGCAGTGCTATCTCTTTAGATACGCAGTATTTT.

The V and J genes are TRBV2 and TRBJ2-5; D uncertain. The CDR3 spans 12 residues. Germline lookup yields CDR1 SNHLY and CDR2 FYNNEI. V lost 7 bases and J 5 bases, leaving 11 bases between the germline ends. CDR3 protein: CASNRGQETQYF. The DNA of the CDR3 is TGTGCCAGCAATCGTGGGCAGGAGACCCAGTACTTC.

The CDR3 DNA reads as TGCAGTGCTAGTCGCGCGGGGGCCTCCTCCTACGAGCAGTACTTC. Its protein product is CSASRAGASSYEQYF. This chain connects TRBV20-1 to TRBJ2-7; tentative D call: TRBD2 (7 bases). CDR3 length: 15 residues. V was clipped by 3 bases and J by 0 bases, with 15 bases between them. Looked up from germline, CDR1 is DFQATT and CDR2 is SNEGSKA (reference sequence).

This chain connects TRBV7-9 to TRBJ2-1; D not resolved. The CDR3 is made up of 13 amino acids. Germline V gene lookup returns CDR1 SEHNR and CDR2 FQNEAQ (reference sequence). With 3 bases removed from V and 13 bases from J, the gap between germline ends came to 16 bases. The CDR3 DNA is TGTGCCAGCAGCTTGGGTCTCGGAGAGAATCAGTTCTTC. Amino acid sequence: CASSLGLGENQFF.

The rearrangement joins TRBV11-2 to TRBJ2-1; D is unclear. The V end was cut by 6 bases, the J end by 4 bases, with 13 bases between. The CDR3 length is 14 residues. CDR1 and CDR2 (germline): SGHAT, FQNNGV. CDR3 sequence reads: CASRPGFPYNEQFF. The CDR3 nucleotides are TGTGCCAGCAGACCAGGTTTTCCTTACAATGAGCAGTTCTTC.

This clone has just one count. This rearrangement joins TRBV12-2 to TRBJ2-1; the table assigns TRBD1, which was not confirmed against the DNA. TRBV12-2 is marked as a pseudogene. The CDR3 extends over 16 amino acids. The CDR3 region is CASRLGFGTGVNEQFF. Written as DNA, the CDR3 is TGTGCAAGTCGCTTAGGTTTCGGGACAGGGGTAAATGAGCAGTTCTTC.

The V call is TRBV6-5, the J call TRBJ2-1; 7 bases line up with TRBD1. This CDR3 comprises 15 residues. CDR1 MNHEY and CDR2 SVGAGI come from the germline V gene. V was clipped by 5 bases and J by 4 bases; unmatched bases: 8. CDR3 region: CASSPQGLVYNEQFF. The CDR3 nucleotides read TGTGCCAGCAGTCCACAGGGGTTGGTGTACAATGAGCAGTTCTTC.

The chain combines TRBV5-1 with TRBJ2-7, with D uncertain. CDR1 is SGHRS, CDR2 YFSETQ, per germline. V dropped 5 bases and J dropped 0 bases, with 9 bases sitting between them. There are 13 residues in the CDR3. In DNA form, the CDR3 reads TGCGCCAGCAGACTAAGCAGCTCCTACGAGCAGTACTTC. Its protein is CASRLSSSYEQYF.

CDR3 nucleotide sequence: TGTGCCAGCTCGGTCGGGACAGGGGCCCTCTATGGCTACACCTTC. This codes for CASSVGTGALYGYTF. This chain links TRBV9 with TRBJ1-2, with TRBD1 matching 10 bases. The V gene's germline CDR1 is SGDLS and CDR2 YYNGEE. V shed 7 bases, J shed 4 bases, and the junction held 10 bases outside the gene matches. This CDR3 contains 15 residues.

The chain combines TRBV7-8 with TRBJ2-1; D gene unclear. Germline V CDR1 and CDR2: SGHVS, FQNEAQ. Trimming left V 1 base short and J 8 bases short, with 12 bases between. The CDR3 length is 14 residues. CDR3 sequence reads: CASSLGLPADEQFF. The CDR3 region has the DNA TGTGCCAGCAGCTTAGGACTGCCCGCCGATGAGCAGTTCTTC.

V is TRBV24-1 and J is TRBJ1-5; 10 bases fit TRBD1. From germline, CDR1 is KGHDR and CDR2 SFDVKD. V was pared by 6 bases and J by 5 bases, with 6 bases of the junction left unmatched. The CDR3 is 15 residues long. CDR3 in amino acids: CATSSTGGADQPQHF. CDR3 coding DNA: TGTGCCACCAGTTCGACAGGGGGCGCAGATCAGCCCCAGCATTTT.

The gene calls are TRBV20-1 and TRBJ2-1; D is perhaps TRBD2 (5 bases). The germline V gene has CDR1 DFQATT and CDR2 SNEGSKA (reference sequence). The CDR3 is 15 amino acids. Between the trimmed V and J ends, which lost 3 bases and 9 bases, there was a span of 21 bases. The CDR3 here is CSASDPGIHSVEQFF. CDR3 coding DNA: TGCAGTGCTAGTGACCCCGGGATTCATAGTGTTGAGCAGTTCTTC.

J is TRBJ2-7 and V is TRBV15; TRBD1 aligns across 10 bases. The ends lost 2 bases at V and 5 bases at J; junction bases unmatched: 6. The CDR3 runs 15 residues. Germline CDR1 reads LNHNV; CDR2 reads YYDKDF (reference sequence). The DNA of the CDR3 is TGTGCCACCAGCAGAAGGACAGGGGGACTCGACGAGCAGTACTTC. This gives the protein CATSRRTGGLDEQYF.

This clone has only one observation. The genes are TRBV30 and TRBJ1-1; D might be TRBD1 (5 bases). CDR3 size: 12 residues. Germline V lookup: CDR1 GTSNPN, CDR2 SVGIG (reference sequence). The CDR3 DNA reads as TGTGCTCGTGGCAGGGAGAACACTGAAGCTTTCTTT. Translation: CARGRENTEAFF.

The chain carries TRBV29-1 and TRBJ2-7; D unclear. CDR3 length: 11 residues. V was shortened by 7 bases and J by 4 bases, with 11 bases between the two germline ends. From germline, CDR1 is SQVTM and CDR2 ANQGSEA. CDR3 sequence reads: CSGQSEYEQYF. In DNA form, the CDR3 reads TGCAGCGGCCAATCTGAGTACGAGCAGTACTTC.

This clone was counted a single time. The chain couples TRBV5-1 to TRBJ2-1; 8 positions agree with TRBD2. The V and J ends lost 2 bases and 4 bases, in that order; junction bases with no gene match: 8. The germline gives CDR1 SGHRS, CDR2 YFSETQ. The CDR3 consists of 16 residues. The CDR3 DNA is TGCGCCAGCAGCTTATCTTCGGGAGGGAATTACAATGAGCAGTTCTTC. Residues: CASSLSSGGNYNEQFF.

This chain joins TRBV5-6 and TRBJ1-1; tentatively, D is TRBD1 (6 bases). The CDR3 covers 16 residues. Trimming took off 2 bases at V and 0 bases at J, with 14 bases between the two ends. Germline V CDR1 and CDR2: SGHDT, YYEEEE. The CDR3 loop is CASSLKPGHLNTEAFF. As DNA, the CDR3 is TGTGCCAGCAGCTTAAAGCCGGGACACCTGAACACTGAAGCTTTCTTT.

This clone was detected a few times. CDR3 in amino acids: CASSLRGRGDTQYF. The CDR3 nucleotides are TGTGCCAGCAGTCTCAGGGGGCGCGGAGATACGCAGTATTTT. The V gene is TRBV6-2 or TRBV6-3, the J gene TRBJ2-3; 8 nucleotides line up with TRBD1. Germline V gives CDR1 MNHEY, CDR2 SVGEGT. V shed 5 bases, J shed 5 bases, and the junction held 6 bases outside the gene matches. The CDR3 spans 14 residues.

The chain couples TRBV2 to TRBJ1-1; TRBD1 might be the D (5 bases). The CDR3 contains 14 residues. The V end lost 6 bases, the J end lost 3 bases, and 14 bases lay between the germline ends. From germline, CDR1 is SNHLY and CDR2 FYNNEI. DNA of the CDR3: TGTGCCAGCAGGGCCTCGGCAGGGTACACTGAAGCTTTCTTT. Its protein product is CASRASAGYTEAFF.

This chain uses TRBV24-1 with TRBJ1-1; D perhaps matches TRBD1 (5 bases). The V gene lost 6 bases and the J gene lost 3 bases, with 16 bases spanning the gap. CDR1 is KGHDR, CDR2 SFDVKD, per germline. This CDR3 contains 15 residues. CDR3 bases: TGTGCCACCAGTAATAGGGCAGGGCTGGACACTGAAGCTTTCTTT. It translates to CATSNRAGLDTEAFF.

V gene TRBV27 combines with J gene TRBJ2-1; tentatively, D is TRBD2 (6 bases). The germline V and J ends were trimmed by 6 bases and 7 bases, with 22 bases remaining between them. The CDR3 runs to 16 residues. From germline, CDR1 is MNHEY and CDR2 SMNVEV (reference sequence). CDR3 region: CASSQTGLAPTNEQFF. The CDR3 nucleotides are TGTGCCAGCAGCCAAACAGGCCTAGCGCCGACAAATGAGCAGTTCTTC.

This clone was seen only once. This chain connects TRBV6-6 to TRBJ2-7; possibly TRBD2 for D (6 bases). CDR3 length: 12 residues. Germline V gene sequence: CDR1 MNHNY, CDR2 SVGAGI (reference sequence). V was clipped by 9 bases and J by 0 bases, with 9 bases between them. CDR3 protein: CASLSGSYEQYF. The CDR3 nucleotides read TGTGCCAGTCTTAGCGGCTCCTACGAGCAGTACTTC.

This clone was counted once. The CDR3 sequence is CASSLAASQETQYF. The CDR3 DNA sequence: TGTGCCAGCAGCTTGGCCGCGTCCCAAGAGACCCAGTACTTC. The V gene is TRBV5-4, the J gene TRBJ2-5, with D unclear. The V end lost 0 bases, the J end lost 1 base, and 7 bases lay between the germline ends. The CDR3 totals 14 residues. Germline lookup yields CDR1 SGHNT and CDR2 YYREEE (reference sequence).

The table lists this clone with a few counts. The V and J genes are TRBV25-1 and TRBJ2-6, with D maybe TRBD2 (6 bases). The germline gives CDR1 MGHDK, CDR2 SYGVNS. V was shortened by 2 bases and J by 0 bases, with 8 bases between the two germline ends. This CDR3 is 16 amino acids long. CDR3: CASSEGGSSGANVLTF. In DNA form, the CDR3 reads TGTGCCAGCAGTGAAGGGGGGAGCTCTGGGGCCAACGTCCTGACTTTC.

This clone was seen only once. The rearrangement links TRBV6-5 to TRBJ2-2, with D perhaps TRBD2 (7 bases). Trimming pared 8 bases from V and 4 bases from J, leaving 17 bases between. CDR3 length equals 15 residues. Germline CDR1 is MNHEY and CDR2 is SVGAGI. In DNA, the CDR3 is TGTGCCAGCCGGGACGGGGGGCCTAGCACCGGGGAGCTGTTTTTT. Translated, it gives CASRDGGPSTGELFF.

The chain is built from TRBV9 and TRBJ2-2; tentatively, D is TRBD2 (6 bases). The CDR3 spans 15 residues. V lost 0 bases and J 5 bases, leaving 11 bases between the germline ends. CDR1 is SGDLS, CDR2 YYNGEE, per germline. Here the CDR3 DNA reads TGTGCCAGCAGCGTAGGCCAGGGAGGTACCGGGGAGCTGTTTTTT. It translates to CASSVGQGGTGELFF.

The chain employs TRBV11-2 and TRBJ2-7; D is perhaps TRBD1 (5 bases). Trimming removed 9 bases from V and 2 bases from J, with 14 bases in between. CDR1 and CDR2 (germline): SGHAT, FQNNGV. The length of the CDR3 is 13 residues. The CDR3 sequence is CASNARVPYEQYF. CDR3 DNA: TGTGCCAGTAACGCCAGGGTTCCCTACGAGCAGTACTTC.